The entry that follows covers one T cell receptor beta chain sequence. As to time point: recipient sample about 28 days before transplant, after cytoreduction. The sample originates from a study of T cell clonotyping in hematopoietic cell transplantation. Only in-frame clones appear in the TCRdb table, and some are missing; sequencing was by immunoSEQ multiplex PCR. The profile covers about 18,000 clones, with roughly 82% appearing a single time and approximately 8.4% taken by the ten largest. Germline lookup yields CDR1 LGHNA and CDR2 YSLEER. V shed 0 bases, J shed 5 bases, and the junction held 4 bases outside the gene matches. The CDR3 totals 16 residues.

This clonotype was obtained from a man aged 50-59 years with acute myeloid leukemia. Some clones in this sample may be carry-over from other donors' samples. The genes are TRBV4-3 and TRBJ2-1; 10 bases map to TRBD2. The sequenced sample was peripheral blood mononuclear cells, obtained before stem cell transplant. This CDR3 reads CASSQDGAGGHNEQFF. The CDR3 bases are TGCGCCAGCAGCCAAGATGGAGCGGGGGGGCACAATGAGCAGTTCTTC.